The source of this T cell receptor beta chain is a study of cytomegalovirus exposure and HLA in healthy donors. PCR amplification relied on 60 Vbeta primers (plus 13 Jbeta primers). The method was immunoSEQ multiplex PCR; TCRdb's version includes in-frame clones alone and lacks a portion of them. The sample gives around 150,000 clones, less than 90% of which show up once; about 1.6% is in the top ten. Trimming removed 2 bases at V and 6 bases at J, with 5 bases between. Looked up from germline, CDR1 is SGHTA and CDR2 is FQGNSA. The CDR3 covers 12 residues. The sequence was obtained from a man aged 40-50 years in good health and CMV-seronegative. Sequencing was performed on PBMCs. The chain recombines TRBV7-2 with TRBJ2-1; D is unresolved. CDR3 sequence (DNA): TGTGCCAGCAGCTTATCAGGCAATGAGCAGTTCTTC. This translates into CASSLSGNEQFF.